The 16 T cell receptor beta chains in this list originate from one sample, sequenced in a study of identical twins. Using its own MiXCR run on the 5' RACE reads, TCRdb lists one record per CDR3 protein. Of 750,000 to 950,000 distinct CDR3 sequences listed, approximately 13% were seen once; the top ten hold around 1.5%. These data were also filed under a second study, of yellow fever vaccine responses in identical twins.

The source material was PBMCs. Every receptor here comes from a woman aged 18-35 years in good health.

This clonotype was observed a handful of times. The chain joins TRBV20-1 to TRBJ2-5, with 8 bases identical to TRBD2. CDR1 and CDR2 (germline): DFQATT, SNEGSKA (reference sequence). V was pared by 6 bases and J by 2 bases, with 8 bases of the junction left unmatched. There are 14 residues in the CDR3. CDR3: CSAGSGGTQETQYF. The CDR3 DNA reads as TGCAGTGCAGGGAGCGGGGGCACTCAAGAGACCCAGTACTTC.

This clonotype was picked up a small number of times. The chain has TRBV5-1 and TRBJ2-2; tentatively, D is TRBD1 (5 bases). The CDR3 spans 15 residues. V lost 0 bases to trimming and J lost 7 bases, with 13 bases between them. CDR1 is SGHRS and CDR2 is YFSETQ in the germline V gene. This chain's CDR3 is CASSLESRADGELFF. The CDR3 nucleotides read TGCGCCAGCAGCTTGGAATCCAGGGCGGACGGGGAGCTGTTTTTT.

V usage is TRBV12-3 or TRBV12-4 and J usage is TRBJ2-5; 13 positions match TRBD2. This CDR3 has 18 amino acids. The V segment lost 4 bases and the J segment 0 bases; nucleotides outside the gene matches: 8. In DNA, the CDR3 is TGTGCCAGCAGTTCCGGGACTAGCGGGGAGGGCCACCAAGAGACCCAGTACTTC. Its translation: CASSSGTSGEGHQETQYF.

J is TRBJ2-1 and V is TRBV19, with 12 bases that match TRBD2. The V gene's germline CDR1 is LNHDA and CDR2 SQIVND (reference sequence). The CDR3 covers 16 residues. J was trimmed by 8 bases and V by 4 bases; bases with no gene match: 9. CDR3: CASSTPSSGRAHEQFF. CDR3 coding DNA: TGTGCCAGTAGTACCCCCTCTAGCGGGAGGGCCCATGAGCAGTTCTTC.

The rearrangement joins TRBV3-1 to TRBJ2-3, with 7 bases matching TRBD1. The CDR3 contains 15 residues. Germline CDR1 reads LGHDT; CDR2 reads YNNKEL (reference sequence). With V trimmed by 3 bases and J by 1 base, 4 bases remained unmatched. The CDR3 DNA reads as TGTGCCAGCAGCCACCGGACAGGTCGCACAGATACGCAGTATTTT. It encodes CASSHRTGRTDTQYF.

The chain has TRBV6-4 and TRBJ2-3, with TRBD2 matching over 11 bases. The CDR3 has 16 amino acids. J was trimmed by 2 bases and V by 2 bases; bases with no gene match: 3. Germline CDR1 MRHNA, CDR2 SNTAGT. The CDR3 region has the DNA TGTGCCAGCAGTGACGGGACTAGCGGTGACACAGATACGCAGTATTTT. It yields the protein CASSDGTSGDTDTQYF.

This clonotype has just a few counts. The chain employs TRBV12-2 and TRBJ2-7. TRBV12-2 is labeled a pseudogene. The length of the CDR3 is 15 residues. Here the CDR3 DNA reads TGTGCAAGTCGCTTAGTGAGGCAGGGGCTCTACGAGCAGTACGTC. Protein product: CASRLVRQGLYEQYV.

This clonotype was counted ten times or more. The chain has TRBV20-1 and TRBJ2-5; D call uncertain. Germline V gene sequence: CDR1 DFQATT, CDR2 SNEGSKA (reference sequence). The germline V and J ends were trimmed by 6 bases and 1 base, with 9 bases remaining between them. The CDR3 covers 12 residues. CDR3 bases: TGCAGTGCCGGCCGGGTCCAAGAGACCCAGTACTTC. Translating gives CSAGRVQETQYF.

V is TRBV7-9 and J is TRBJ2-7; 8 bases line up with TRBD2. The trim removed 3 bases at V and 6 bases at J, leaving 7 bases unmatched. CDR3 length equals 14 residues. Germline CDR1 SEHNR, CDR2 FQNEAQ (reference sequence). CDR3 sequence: CASSLLAGYGEQYF. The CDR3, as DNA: TGTGCCAGCAGCTTGTTAGCGGGATATGGCGAGCAGTACTTC. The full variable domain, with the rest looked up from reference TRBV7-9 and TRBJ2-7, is DTGVSQNPRHKITKRGQNVTFRCDPISEHNRLYWYRQTLGQGPEFLTYFQNEAQLEKSRLLSDRFSAERPKGSFSTLEIQRTEQGDSAMYLCASSLLAGYGEQYFGPGTRLTVT.

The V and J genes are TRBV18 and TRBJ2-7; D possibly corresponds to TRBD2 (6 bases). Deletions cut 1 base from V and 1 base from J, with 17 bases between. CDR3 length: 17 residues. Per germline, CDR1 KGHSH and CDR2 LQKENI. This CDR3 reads CASSPLLSGGGSYEQYF. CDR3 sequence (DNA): TGTGCCAGCTCACCACTCCTCTCGGGTGGGGGGTCCTACGAGCAGTACTTC.

CDR3: CASSYRGDDYNEQFF. The DNA of the CDR3 is TGTGCCAGCAGCTACAGGGGGGACGACTACAATGAGCAGTTCTTC. The V and J genes are TRBV7-2 and TRBJ2-1, with TRBD1 matching 8 bases. With V trimmed by 4 bases and J by 3 bases, 5 bases remained unmatched. CDR3 length: 15 residues. The germline V gene has CDR1 SGHTA and CDR2 FQGNSA.

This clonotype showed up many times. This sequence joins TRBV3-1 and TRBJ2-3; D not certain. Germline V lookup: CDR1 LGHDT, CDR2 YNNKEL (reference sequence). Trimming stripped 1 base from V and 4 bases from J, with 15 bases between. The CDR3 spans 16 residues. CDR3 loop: CASSQAVASVSDTQYF. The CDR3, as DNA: TGTGCCAGCAGCCAAGCGGTAGCTTCGGTGTCAGATACGCAGTATTTT.

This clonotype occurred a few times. CDR3 amino acids: CATSDFGTGLSDTQYF. In DNA form, the CDR3 reads TGTGCCACCAGTGATTTCGGGACAGGGCTGAGCGATACGCAGTATTTT. The chain links TRBV24-1 to TRBJ2-3; 9 bases match TRBD1. Unmatched junction bases numbered 7, after V lost 1 base and J lost 6 bases. The CDR3 runs to 16 residues. Germline assignment: CDR1 KGHDR and CDR2 SFDVKD.

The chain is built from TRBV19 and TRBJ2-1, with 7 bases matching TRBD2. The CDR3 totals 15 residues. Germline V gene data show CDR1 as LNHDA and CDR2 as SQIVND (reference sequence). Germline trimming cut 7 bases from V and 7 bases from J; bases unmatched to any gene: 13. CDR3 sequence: CASTPRRDYRNEQFF. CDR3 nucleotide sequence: TGTGCCAGTACTCCACGTCGGGACTACCGAAATGAGCAGTTCTTC.

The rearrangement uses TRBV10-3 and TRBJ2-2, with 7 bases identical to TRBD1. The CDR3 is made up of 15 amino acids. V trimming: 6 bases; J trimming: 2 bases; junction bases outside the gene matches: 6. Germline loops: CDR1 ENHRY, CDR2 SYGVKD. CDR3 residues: CAIRAGTENTGELFF. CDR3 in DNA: TGTGCCATCAGAGCAGGGACAGAAAACACCGGGGAGCTGTTTTTT.

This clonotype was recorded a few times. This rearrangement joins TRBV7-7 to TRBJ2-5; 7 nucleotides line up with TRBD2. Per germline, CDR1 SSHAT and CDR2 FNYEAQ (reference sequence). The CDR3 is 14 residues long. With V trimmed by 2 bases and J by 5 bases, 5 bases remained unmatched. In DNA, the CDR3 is TGTGCCAGCAGCTTATTGGGGGGGTCGGAGACCCAGTACTTC. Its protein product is CASSLLGGSETQYF. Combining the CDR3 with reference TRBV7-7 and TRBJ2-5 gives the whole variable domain GAGVSQSPRYKVTKRGQDVTLRCDPISSHATLYWYQQALGQGPEFLTYFNYEAQPDKSGLPSDRFSAERPEGSISTLTIQRTEQRDSAMYRCASSLLGGSETQYFGPGTRLLVL.